This T cell receptor beta chain derives from a study of T cells in Graves' hyperthyroidism and ophthalmopathy. The TCR beta CDR3 regions underwent amplification using RNA transcripts as the source. When the TCR CDR3 underwent first-round RT-PCR, the HTBI primer set was used. TCRdb reprocessed the multiplex PCR reads with MiXCR, giving one entry per CDR3 protein. The table records approximately 370,000 distinct CDR3 sequences, just under 15% of them present only once. This clonotype has a count of ten or more. The germline CDR1 and CDR2 sequences are GTSNPN and SVGIG (reference sequence). The CDR3 loop spans 16 amino acids. Trimming removed 0 bases from V and 4 bases from J, with 18 bases in between.

This sequence was found in a woman between 25 and 40 years old with Graves' hyperthyroidism. The sequenced sample consisted of blood. V gene TRBV30 combines with J gene TRBJ1-1; D is unclear. The CDR3 sequence: CAWSVTTRARGTEAFF. CDR3 DNA sequence: TGTGCCTGGAGTGTAACAACTAGGGCCCGGGGCACTGAAGCTTTCTTT.